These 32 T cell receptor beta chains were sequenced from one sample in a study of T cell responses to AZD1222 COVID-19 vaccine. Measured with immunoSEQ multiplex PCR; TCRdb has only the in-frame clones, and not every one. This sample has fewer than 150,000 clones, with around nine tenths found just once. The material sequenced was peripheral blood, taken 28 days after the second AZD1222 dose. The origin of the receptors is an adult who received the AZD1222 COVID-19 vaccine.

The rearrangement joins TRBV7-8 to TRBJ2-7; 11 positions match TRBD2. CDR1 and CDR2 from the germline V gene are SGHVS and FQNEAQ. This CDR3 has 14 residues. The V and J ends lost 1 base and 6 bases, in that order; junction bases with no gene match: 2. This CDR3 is CASSLVLAGGEQYV. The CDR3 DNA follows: TGTGCCAGCAGCTTAGTGCTAGCGGGAGGCGAGCAGTACGTC.

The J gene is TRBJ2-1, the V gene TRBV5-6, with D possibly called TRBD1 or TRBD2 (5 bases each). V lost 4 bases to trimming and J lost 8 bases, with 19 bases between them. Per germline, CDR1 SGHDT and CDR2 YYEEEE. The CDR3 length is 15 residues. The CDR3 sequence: CASSPLTTLGDEQFF. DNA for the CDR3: TGTGCCAGCAGCCCGTTGACTACTCTGGGGGATGAGCAGTTCTTC.

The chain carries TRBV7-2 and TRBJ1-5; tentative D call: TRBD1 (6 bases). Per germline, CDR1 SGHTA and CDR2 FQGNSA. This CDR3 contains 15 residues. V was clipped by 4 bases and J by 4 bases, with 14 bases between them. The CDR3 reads CASSSDRNPNQPQHF. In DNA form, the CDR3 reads TGTGCCAGCAGCTCCGACAGGAACCCTAATCAGCCCCAGCATTTT.

The CDR3 DNA reads TGCGCCAGCAGCCGAGACCCGCAGACAGCCAAAAACATTCAGTACTTC. Its protein is CASSRDPQTAKNIQYF. The chain is built from TRBV5-1 and TRBJ2-4, with D unclear. The V end lost 4 bases, the J end lost 0 bases, and 14 bases lay between the germline ends. Germline CDR1 SGHRS, CDR2 YFSETQ. This CDR3 has 16 residues.

The CDR3 nucleotides are TGTGCCAGCAGGGGGGTACTAGAGGGGCTGACTTTCTTT. This encodes CASRGVLEGLTFF. The chain links TRBV6-5 to TRBJ1-1; possible D gene TRBD1, 5 bases. The CDR3 covers 13 residues. The V gene's germline CDR1 is MNHEY and CDR2 SVGAGI. The V gene lost 6 bases and the J gene lost 12 bases, with 20 bases spanning the gap.

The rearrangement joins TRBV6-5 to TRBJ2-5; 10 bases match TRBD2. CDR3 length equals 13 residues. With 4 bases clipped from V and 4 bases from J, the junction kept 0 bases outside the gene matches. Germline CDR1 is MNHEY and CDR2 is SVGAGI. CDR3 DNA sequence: TGTGCCAGCAGTTTAGCGGGAGGAGAGACCCAGTACTTC. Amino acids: CASSLAGGETQYF.

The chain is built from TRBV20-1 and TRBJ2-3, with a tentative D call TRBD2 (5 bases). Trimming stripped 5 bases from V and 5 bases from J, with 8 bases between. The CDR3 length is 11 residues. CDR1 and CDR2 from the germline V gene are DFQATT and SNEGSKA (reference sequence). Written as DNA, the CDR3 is TGCAGTGCTCTAGAGGGAGATACGCAGTATTTT. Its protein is CSALEGDTQYF.

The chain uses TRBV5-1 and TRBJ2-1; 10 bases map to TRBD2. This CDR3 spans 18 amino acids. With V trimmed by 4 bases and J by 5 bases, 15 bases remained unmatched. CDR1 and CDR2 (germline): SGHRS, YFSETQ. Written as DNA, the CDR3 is TGCGCCAGCAGCCCGGGGTTAGCGGGAGGCCTTCATAACAATGAGCAGTTCTTC. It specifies CASSPGLAGGLHNNEQFF.

For the CDR3, the DNA is TGTGCCAGCAAAGTCAGGGCGGCGGGCTACACCTTC. As protein: CASKVRAAGYTF. The chain employs TRBV12-3 or TRBV12-4 and TRBJ1-2; weak D call: TRBD1 (5 bases). This CDR3 region has 12 residues. Trimming took off 7 bases at V and 8 bases at J, with 14 bases between the two ends.

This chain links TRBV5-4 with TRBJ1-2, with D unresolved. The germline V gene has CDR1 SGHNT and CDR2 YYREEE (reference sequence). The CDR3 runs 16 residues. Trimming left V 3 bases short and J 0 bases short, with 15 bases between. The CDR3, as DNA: TGTGCCAGCAGCTCCCCCGGGAGTGAAGCTAACTATGGCTACACCTTC. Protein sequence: CASSSPGSEANYGYTF.

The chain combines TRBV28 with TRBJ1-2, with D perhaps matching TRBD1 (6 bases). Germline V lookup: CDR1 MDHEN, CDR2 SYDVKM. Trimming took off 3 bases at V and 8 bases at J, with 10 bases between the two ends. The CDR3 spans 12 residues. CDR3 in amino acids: CASSFRGRGYTF. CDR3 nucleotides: TGTGCCAGCAGTTTCCGGGGGCGAGGCTACACCTTC.

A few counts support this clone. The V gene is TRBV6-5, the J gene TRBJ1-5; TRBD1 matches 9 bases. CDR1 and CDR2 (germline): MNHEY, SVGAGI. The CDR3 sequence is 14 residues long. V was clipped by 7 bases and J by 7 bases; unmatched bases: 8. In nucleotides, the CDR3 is TGTGCCAGCACCCGAACAGGGGGCAGGCAGCCCCAGCATTTT. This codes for CASTRTGGRQPQHF.

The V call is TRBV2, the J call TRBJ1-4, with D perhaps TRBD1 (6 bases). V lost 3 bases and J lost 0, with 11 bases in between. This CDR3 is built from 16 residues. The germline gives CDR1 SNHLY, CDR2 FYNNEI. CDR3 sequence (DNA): TGTGCCAGCAGTGAGCGGACAGATTCAACTAATGAAAAACTGTTTTTT. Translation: CASSERTDSTNEKLFF.

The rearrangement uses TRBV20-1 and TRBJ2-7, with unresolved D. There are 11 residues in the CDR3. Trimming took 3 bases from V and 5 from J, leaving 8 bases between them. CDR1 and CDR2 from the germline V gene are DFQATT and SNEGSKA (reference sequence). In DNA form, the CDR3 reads TGCAGTGCTAGTTCCGGACACGAGCAGTACTTC. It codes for CSASSGHEQYF.

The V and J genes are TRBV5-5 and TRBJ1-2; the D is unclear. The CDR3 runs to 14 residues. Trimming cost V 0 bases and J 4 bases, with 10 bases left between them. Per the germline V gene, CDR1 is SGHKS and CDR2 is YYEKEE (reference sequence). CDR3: CASSLEGETYGYTF. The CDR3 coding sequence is TGTGCCAGCAGCTTGGAGGGCGAAACCTATGGCTACACCTTC.

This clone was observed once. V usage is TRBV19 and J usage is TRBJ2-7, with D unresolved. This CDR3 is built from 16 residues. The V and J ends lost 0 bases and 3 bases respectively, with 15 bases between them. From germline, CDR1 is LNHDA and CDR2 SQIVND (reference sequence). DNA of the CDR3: TGTGCCAGTAGTATAGAGCCCCGAAGGGCCCTCTACGAGCAGTACTTC. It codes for CASSIEPRRALYEQYF.

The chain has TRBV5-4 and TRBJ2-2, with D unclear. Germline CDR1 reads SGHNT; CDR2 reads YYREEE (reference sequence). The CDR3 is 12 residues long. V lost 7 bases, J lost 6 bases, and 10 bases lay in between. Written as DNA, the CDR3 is TGTGCCAGCCGCGACGCAGCCGGGGAGCTGTTTTTT. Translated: CASRDAAGELFF.

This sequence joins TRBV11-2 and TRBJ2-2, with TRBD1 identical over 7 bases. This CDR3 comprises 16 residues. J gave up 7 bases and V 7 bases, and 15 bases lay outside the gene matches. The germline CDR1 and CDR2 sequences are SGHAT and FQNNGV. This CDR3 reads CASTPFRGNHNGELFF. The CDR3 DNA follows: TGTGCCAGCACTCCCTTCAGGGGGAATCACAACGGGGAGCTGTTTTTT.

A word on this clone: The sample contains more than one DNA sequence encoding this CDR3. CDR3 residues: CASSLDRNTEAFF. The CDR3 nucleotides are TGTGCCAGCAGCTTGGACAGGAACACTGAAGCTTTCTTT. The chain uses TRBV11-2 and TRBJ1-1; D possibly corresponds to TRBD1 (6 bases). Looked up from germline, CDR1 is SGHAT and CDR2 is FQNNGV. The CDR3 sequence is 13 residues long. Trimming left V 3 bases short and J 1 base short, with 6 bases between.

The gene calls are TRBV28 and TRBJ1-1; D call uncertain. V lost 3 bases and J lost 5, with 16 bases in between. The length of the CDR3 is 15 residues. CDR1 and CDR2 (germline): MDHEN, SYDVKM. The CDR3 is CASSLDGSAETEAFF. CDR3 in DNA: TGTGCCAGCAGTTTGGATGGCTCGGCGGAGACTGAAGCTTTCTTT. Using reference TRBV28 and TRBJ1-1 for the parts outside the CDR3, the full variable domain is DVKVTQSSRYLVKRTGEKVFLECVQDMDHENMFWYRQDPGLGLRLIYFSYDVKMKEKGDIPEGYSVSREKKERFSLILESASTNQTSMYLCASSLDGSAETEAFFGQGTRLTVV.

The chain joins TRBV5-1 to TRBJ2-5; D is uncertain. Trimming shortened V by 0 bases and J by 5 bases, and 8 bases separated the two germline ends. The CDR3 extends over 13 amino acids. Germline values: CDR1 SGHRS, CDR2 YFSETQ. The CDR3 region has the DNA TGCGCCAGCAGCTTGGAGTTCGGGGAGACCCAGTACTTC. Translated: CASSLEFGETQYF.

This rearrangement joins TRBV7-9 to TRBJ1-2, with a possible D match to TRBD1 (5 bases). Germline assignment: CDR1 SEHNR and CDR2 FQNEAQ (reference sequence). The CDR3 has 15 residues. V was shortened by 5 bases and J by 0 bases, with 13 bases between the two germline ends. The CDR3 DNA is TGTGCCAGCAGCCCTGGTTTGACAGCTAACTATGGCTACACCTTC. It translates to CASSPGLTANYGYTF.

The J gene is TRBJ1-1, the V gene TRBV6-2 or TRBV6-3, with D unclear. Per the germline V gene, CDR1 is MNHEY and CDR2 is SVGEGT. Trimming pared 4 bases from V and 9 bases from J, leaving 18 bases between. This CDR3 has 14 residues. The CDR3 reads CASSLEKKPVKAFF. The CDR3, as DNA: TGTGCCAGCAGTTTGGAGAAAAAGCCGGTAAAAGCTTTCTTT.

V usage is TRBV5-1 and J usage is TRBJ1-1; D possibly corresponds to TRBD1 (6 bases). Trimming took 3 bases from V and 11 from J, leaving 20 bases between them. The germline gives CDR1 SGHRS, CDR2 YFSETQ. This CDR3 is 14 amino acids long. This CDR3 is CASSSRDIAGRAFF. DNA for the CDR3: TGCGCCAGCAGCTCGAGGGACATCGCTGGAAGGGCTTTCTTT.

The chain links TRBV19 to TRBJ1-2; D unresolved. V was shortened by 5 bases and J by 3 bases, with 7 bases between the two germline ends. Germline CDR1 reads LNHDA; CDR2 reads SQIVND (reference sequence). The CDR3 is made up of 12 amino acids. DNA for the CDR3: TGTGCCAGTAGTGTAGGCCACTATGGCTACACCTTC. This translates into CASSVGHYGYTF.

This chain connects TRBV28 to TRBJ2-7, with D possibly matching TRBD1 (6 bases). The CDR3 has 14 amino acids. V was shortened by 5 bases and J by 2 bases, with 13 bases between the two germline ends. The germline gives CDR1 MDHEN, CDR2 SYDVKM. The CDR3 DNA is TGTGCCAGCAGTGGACAGACAGGTACCTACGAGCAGTACGTC. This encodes CASSGQTGTYEQYV.

CDR3 in DNA: TGTGCCAGCAGCTTAGTAGCGGGCCTGGGGTCCTACGAGCAGTACTTC. As protein: CASSLVAGLGSYEQYF. V gene TRBV5-4 combines with J gene TRBJ2-7, with 7 bases identical to TRBD2. The CDR3 has 16 residues. V dropped 2 bases and J dropped 1; count of bases not matched to a gene: 9. Germline V CDR1 and CDR2: SGHNT, YYREEE (reference sequence).

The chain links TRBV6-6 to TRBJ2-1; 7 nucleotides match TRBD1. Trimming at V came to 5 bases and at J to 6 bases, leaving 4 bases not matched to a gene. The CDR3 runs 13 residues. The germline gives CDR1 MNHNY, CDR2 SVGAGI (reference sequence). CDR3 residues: CASSQGQINEQFF. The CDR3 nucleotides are TGTGCCAGCAGTCAGGGACAGATCAATGAGCAGTTCTTC.

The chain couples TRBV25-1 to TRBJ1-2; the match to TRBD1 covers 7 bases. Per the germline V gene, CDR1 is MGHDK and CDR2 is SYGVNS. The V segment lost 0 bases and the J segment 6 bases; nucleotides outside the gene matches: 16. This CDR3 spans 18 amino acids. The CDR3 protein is CASSEYSVVGSGGHGYTF. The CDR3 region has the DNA TGTGCCAGCAGTGAATACTCCGTGGTTGGTTCAGGGGGTCATGGCTACACCTTC.

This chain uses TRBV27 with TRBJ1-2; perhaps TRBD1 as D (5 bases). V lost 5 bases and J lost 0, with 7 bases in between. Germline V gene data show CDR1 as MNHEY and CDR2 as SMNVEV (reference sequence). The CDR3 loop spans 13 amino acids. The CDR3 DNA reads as TGTGCCAGCAGTGCGGGACCTAACTATGGCTACACCTTC. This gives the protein CASSAGPNYGYTF.

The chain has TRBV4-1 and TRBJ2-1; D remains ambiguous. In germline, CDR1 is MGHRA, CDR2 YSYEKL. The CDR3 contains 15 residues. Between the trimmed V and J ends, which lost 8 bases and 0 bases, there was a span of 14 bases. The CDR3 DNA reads TGCGCCAGCGGAACCTATTCGAGCTCCTACAATGAGCAGTTCTTC. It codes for CASGTYSSSYNEQFF.

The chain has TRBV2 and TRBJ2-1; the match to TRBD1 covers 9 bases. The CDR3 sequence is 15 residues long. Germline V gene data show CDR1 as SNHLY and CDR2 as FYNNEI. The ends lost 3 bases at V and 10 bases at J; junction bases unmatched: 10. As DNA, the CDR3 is TGTGCCAGCAGTGATATTCGGGACAGGGCCCAGGAGCAGTTCTTC. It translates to CASSDIRDRAQEQFF.